A selection of T cell receptor beta chains follows, all from one sample in a study of T cells expressing NK-cell markers. TCRdb reprocessed the 5' RACE reads; each CDR3 protein has one entry and no DNA is given. This sample lists about 390,000 distinct CDR3 sequences; its ten largest clones have over 8.5%. The source material was blood T cells: a sorted CD56 or NKG2C T cell subset, CD4+ or CD8+ T cells, or bulk PBMC T cells (not recorded which). These receptors all come from a woman aged 50 to 65 in good health. Each CDR3 is given with its conserved first and last residue.

TRBJ2-5,TRBV9,CASSVDGGGFQETQYF
TRBJ1-5,TRBV30,CAWSVGVLSNQPQHF
TRBJ2-2,TRBV4-1,CASSQDRVSASGAGELFF
TRBJ2-7,TRBV6-5,CASRRPGLGFYEQYF
TRBJ2-7,TRBV5-6,CASSLGGVNEQYF
TRBJ2-3,TRBV4-1,CASSHGSMGPSTDTQYF
TRBJ1-1,TRBV12-3/TRBV12-4,CASSRTGVEAFF
TRBJ2-5,TRBV11-2,CASSPARGLGTQYF
TRBJ1-5,TRBV10-3,CAISESPGNSNQPQHF
TRBJ1-1,TRBV19,CAVQRRGYPDTEAFF
TRBJ2-7,TRBV7-9,CATSGGGHEQYF
TRBJ2-3,TRBV20-1,CSAQLRTGSTDTQYF
TRBJ1-1,TRBV14,CASSQFMGREAFF
TRBJ1-5,TRBV2,CASRKDRGDNQPQHF
TRBJ1-5,TRBV3-1,CASSQVGAAQPQHF
TRBJ1-6,TRBV6-5,CASSLEFLNSPLHF
TRBJ2-2,TRBV25-1,CASSEGLPDTGELFF
TRBJ2-7,TRBV12-3/TRBV12-4,CASSLVFRDAYEQYF
TRBJ1-4,TRBV5-1,CASSLTGQRGEKLFF
TRBJ2-1,TRBV11-2,CASSLGASATFGEQFF
TRBJ1-1,TRBV19,CASSPPTIRGAFF
TRBJ2-3,TRBV12-3/TRBV12-4,CASSMGLAGRDTQYF
TRBJ1-2,TRBV10-3,CAISVDLGNYGYTF